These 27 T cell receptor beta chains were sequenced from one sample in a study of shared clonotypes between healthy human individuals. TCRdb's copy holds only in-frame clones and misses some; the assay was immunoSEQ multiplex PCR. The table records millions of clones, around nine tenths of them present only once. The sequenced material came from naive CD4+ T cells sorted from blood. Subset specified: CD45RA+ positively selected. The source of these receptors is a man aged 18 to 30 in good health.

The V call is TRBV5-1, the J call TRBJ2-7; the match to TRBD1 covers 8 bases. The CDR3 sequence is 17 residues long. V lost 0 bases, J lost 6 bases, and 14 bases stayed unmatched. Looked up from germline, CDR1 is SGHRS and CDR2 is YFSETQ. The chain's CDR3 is CASSLDPGTGTTGEQYF. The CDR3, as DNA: TGCGCCAGCAGCTTGGATCCGGGGACAGGCACCACAGGCGAGCAGTACTTC. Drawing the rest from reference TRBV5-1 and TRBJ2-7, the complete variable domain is KAGVTQTPRYLIKTRGQQVTLSCSPISGHRSVSWYQQTPGQGLQFLFEYFSETQRNKGNFPGRFSGRQFSNSRSEMNVSTLELGDSALYLCASSLDPGTGTTGEQYFGPGTRLTVT.

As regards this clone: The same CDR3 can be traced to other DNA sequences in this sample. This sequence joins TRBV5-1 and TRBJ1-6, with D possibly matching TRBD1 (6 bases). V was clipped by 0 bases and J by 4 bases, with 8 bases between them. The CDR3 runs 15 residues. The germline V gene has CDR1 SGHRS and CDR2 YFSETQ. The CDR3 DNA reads TGCGCCAGCAGCTTGGGGCAGGGGTATAATTCACCCCTCCACTTT. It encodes CASSLGQGYNSPLHF.

The CDR3 DNA reads as TGCGCCAGCAGCCAAGATGGGGGGAATAGGGGCTACACCTTC. Amino acids: CASSQDGGNRGYTF. The chain combines TRBV4-3 with TRBJ1-2; a weak D match, TRBD1 (5 bases). The CDR3 consists of 14 residues. CDR1 and CDR2 from the germline V gene are LGHNA and YSLEER. V was pared by 0 bases and J by 8 bases, with 13 bases between.

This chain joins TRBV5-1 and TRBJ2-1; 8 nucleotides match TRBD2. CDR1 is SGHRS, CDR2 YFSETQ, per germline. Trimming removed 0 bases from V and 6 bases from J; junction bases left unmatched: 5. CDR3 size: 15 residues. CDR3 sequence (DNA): TGCGCCAGCAGCTTGGGTGCCGGGACTAGCAATGAGCAGTTCTTC. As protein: CASSLGAGTSNEQFF.

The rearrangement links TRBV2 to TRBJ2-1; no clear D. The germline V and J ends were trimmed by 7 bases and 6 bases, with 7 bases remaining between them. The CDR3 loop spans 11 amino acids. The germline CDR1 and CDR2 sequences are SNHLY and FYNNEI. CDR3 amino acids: CASNYVNEQFF. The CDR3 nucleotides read TGTGCCAGCAATTACGTCAATGAGCAGTTCTTC.

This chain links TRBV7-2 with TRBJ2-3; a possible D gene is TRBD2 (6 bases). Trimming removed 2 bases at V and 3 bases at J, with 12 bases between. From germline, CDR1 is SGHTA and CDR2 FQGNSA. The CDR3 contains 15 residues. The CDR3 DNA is TGTGCCAGCAGCTTACAGCGGGTTTCGACAGATACGCAGTATTTT. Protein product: CASSLQRVSTDTQYF.

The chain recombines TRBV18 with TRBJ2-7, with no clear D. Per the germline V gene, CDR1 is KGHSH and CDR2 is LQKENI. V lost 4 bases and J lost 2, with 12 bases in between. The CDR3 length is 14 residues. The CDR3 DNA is TGTGCCAGCTCACTCTATGAGGCAACCTACGAGCAGTACTTC. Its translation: CASSLYEATYEQYF.

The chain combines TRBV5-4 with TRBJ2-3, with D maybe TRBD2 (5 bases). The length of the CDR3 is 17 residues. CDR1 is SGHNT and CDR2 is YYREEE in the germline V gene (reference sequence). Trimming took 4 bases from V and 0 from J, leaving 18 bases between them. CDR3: CASSTKKVAGSTDTQYF. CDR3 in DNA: TGTGCCAGCAGCACCAAAAAGGTGGCGGGCAGCACAGATACGCAGTATTTT. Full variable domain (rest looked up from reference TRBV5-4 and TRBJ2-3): ETGVTQSPTHLIKTRGQQVTLRCSSQSGHNTVSWYQQALGQGPQFIFQYYREEENGRGNFPPRFSGLQFPNYSSELNVNALELDDSALYLCASSTKKVAGSTDTQYFGPGTRLTVL.

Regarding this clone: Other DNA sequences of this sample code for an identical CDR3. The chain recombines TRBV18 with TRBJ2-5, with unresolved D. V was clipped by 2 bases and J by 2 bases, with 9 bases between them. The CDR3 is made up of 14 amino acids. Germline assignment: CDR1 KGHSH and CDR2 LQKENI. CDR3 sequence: CASSPFKGQETQYF. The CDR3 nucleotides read TGTGCCAGCTCACCATTCAAGGGTCAAGAGACCCAGTACTTC.

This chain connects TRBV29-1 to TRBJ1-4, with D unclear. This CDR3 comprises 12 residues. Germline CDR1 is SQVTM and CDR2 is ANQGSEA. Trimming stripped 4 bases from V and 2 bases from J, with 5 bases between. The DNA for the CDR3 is TGCAGCGTTGTCTGGACTAATGAAAAACTGTTTTTT. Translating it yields CSVVWTNEKLFF.

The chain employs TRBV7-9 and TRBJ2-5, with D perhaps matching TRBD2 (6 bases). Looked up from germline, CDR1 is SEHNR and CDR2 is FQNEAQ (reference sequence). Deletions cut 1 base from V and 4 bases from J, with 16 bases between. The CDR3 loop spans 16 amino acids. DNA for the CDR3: TGTGCCAGCAGCTTAGAACGGGACTCCACGGGAGAGACCCAGTACTTC. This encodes CASSLERDSTGETQYF. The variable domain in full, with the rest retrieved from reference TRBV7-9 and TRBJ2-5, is DTGVSQNPRHKITKRGQNVTFRCDPISEHNRLYWYRQTLGQGPEFLTYFQNEAQLEKSRLLSDRFSAERPKGSFSTLEIQRTEQGDSAMYLCASSLERDSTGETQYFGPGTRLLVL.

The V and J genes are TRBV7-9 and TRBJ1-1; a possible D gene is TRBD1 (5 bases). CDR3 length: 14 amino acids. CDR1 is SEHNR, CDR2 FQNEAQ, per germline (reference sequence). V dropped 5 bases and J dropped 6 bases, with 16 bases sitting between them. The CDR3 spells CASSPTQAQAEAFF. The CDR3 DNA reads TGTGCCAGCAGCCCAACACAGGCCCAGGCTGAAGCTTTCTTT.

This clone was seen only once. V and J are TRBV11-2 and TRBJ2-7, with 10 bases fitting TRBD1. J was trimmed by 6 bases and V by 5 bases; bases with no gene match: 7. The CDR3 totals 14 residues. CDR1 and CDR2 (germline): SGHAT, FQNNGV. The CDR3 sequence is CASSRWDRGGEQYF. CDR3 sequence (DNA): TGTGCCAGCAGCCGGTGGGACAGGGGCGGCGAGCAGTACTTC.

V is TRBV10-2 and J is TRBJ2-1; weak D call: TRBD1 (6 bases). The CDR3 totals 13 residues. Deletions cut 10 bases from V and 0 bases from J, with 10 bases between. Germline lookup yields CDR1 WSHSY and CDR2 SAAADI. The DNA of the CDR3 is TGCGCCACCGCCAGGGGCTCCTACAATGAGCAGTTCTTC. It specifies CATARGSYNEQFF.

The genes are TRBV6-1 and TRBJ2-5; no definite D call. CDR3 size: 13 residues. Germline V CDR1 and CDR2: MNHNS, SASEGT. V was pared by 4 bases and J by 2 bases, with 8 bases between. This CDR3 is CASSVGIQETQYF. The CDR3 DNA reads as TGTGCCAGCAGTGTGGGGATTCAAGAGACCCAGTACTTC.

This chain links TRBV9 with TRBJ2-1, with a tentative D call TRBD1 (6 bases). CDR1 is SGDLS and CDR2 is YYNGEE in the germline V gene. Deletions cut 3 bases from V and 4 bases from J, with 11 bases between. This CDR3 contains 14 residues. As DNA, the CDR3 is TGTGCCAGCAGCGCCCGGGACACATACAATGAGCAGTTCTTC. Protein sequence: CASSARDTYNEQFF. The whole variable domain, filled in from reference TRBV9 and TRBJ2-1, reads DSGVTQTPKHLITATGQRVTLRCSPRSGDLSVYWYQQSLDQGLQFLIQYYNGEERAKGNILERFSAQQFPDLHSELNLSSLELGDSALYFCASSARDTYNEQFFGPGTRLTVL.

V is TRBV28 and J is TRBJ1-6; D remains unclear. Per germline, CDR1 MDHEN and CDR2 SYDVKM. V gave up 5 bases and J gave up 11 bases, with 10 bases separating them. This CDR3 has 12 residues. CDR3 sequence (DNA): TGTGCCAGCAGTACCTCGGGGACACCCCTCCACTTT. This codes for CASSTSGTPLHF.

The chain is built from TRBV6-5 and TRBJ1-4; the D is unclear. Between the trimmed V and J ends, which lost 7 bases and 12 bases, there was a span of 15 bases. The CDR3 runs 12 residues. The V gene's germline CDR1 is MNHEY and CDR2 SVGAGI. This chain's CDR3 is CASTSSTGQLFF. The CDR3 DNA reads TGTGCCAGCACCTCATCCACTGGCCAACTGTTTTTT.

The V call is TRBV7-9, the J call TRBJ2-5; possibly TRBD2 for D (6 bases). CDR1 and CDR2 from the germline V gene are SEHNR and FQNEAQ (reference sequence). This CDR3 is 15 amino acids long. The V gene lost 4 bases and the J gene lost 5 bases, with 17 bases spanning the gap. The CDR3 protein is CASSSLPGEAETQYF. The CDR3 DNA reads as TGTGCCAGCAGCTCCCTGCCTGGGGAGGCGGAGACCCAGTACTTC.

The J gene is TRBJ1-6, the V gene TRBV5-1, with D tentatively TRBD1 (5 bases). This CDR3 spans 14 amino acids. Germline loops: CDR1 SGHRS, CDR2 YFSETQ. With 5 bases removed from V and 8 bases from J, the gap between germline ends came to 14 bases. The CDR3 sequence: CASSIDRFDSPLHF. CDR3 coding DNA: TGCGCCAGCAGTATAGACAGATTTGATTCACCCCTCCACTTT. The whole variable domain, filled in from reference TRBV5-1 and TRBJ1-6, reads KAGVTQTPRYLIKTRGQQVTLSCSPISGHRSVSWYQQTPGQGLQFLFEYFSETQRNKGNFPGRFSGRQFSNSRSEMNVSTLELGDSALYLCASSIDRFDSPLHFGNGTRLTVT.

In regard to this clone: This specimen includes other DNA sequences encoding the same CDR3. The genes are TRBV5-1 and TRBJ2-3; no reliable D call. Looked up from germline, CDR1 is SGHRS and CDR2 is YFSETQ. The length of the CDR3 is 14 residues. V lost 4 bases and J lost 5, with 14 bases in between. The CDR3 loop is CASSLGQSGDTQYF. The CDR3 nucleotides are TGCGCCAGCAGCCTGGGCCAGTCGGGAGATACGCAGTATTTT.

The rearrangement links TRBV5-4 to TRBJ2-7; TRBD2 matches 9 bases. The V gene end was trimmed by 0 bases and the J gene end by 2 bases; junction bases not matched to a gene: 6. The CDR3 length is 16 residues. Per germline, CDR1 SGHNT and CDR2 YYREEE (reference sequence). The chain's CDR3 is CASSLAGIAGAYEQYF. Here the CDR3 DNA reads TGTGCCAGCAGCTTGGCTGGGATAGCGGGAGCCTACGAGCAGTACTTC.

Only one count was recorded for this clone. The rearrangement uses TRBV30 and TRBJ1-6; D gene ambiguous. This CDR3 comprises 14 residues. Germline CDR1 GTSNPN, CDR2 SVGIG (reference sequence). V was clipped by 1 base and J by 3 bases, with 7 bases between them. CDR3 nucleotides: TGTGCCTGGAGTGGTAAGGGCTATAATTCACCCCTCCACTTT. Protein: CAWSGKGYNSPLHF.

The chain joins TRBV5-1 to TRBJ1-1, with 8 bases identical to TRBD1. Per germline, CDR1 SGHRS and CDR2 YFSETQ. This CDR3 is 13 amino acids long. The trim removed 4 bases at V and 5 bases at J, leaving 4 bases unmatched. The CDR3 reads CASSNGQGTEAFF. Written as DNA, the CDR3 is TGCGCCAGCAGCAACGGACAGGGTACTGAAGCTTTCTTT.

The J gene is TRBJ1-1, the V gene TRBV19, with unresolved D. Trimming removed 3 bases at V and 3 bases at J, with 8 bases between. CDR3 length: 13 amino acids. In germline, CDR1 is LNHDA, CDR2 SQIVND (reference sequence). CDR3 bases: TGTGCCAGTAGTATTAACTGGTACACTGAAGCTTTCTTT. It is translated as CASSINWYTEAFF.

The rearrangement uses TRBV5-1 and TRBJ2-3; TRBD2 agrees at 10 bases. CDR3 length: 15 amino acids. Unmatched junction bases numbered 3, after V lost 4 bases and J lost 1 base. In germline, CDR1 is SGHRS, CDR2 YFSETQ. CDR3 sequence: CASSVGLAGTDTQYF. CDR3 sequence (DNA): TGCGCCAGCAGCGTCGGACTAGCGGGCACAGATACGCAGTATTTT.

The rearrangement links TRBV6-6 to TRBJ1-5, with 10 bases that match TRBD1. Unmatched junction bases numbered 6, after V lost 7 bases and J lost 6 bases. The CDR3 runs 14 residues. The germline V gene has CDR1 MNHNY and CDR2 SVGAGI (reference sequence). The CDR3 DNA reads TGTGCCAGCATAAAAGGGACAGGGGTTCAGCCCCAGCATTTT. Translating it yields CASIKGTGVQPQHF.